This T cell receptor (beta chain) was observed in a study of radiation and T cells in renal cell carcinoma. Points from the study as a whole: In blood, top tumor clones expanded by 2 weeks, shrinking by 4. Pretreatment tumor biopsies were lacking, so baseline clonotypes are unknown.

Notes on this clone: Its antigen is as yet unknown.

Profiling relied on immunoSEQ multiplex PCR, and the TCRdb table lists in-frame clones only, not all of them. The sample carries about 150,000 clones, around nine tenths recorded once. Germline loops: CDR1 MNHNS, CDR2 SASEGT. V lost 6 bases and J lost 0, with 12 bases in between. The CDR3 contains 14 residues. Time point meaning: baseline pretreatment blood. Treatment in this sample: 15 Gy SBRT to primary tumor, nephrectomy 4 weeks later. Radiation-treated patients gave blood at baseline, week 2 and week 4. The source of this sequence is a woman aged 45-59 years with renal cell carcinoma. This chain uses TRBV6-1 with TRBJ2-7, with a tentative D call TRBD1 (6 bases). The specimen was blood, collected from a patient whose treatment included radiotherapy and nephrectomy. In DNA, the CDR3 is TGTGCCAGCAGGGACAGACCAGGCTCCTACGAGCAGTACTTC. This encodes CASRDRPGSYEQYF.